This TCR beta chain was sequenced during a study of OX40 agonist ivuxolimab in advanced cancers. Study context: Prior checkpoint blockade (anti-PD-1, anti-PD-L1 or anti-CTLA-4) was permitted; 40% had it.

Germline V gene sequence: CDR1 MNHNS, CDR2 SASEGT. V lost 2 bases and J lost 5, with 12 bases in between. The CDR3 contains 14 residues. With regard to this clone: Its antigen remains unknown.

Whole-study results and caveats: With doses of 0.1 to 3.0 mg/kg, CD4+ and CD8+ blood T cells had undergone clonal expansion by week 6. Antigen targets of the expanded peripheral T cells went undetermined. The average count of expanded clones was higher among CD8+ T cells than among CD4+.

Assay used: immunoSEQ multiplex PCR; TCRdb lists only in-frame clones, some missing. This table has around 95,000 clones, approximately 91% appearing once. This clonotype originated in an adult with an advanced solid tumor such as melanoma, head and neck, liver or kidney cancer. Here the sequenced sample was CD4+ or CD8+ T cells sorted from blood, taken in a trial of the OX40 agonist ivuxolimab. The chain employs TRBV6-1 and TRBJ2-5; D may be TRBD1 or TRBD2 (6 bases each). The CDR3 DNA reads TGTGCCAGCAGTGAATTGGGGGCGGGGGAGACCCAGTACTTC. Translating it yields CASSELGAGETQYF.